The 26 T cell receptor beta chains below all came from one sample that was sequenced in a study of shared clonotypes between healthy human individuals. Method: immunoSEQ multiplex PCR; TCRdb's copy keeps in-frame clones and lacks some. The profile shows under 1,900,000 clones, around 98.5% of them singletons. Material for sequencing was naive CD4+ T cells sorted from blood. The subset is: CD45RA+ positively selected. These TCRs come from a man under 40 in good health.

As regards this clone: The sample contains more than one DNA sequence encoding this CDR3. The chain uses TRBV5-4 and TRBJ2-7; 12 positions match TRBD2. V shed 0 bases, J shed 2 bases, and the junction held 0 bases outside the gene matches. Germline CDR1 is SGHNT and CDR2 is YYREEE (reference sequence). The CDR3 sequence is 15 residues long. The CDR3 loop is CASSLGTSGTYEQYF. The CDR3 DNA reads as TGTGCCAGCAGCTTGGGGACTAGCGGGACCTACGAGCAGTACTTC. Filled out from reference TRBV5-4 and TRBJ2-7, the complete variable domain reads ETGVTQSPTHLIKTRGQQVTLRCSSQSGHNTVSWYQQALGQGPQFIFQYYREEENGRGNFPPRFSGLQFPNYSSELNVNALELDDSALYLCASSLGTSGTYEQYFGPGTRLTVT.

The J gene is TRBJ1-2, the V gene TRBV2; D call uncertain. V was shortened by 6 bases and J by 6 bases, with 11 bases between the two germline ends. Per the germline V gene, CDR1 is SNHLY and CDR2 is FYNNEI. This CDR3 is built from 12 residues. CDR3 DNA sequence: TGTGCCAGCAGGGAGGGAATGAATGGCTACACCTTC. Protein: CASREGMNGYTF.

This clone came up once. The gene calls are TRBV30 and TRBJ1-4; TRBD1 aligns across 7 bases. The CDR3 contains 17 residues. Looked up from germline, CDR1 is GTSNPN and CDR2 is SVGIG (reference sequence). Trimming removed 3 bases from V and 0 bases from J; junction bases left unmatched: 10. DNA for the CDR3: TGTGCCTGGAGGACGGGACAGATCATTGCAACTAATGAAAAACTGTTTTTT. Translation: CAWRTGQIIATNEKLFF. Full variable domain (outside the CDR3, taken from reference TRBV30 and TRBJ1-4): SQTIHQWPATLVQPVGSPLSLECTVEGTSNPNLYWYRQAAGRGLQLLFYSVGIGQISSEVPQNLSASRPQDRQFILSSKKLLLSDSGFYLCAWRTGQIIATNEKLFFGSGTQLSVL.

This clone was found once. V usage is TRBV7-2 and J usage is TRBJ2-1, with D perhaps matching TRBD2 (5 bases). CDR1 SGHTA and CDR2 FQGNSA come from the germline V gene. CDR3 length equals 16 residues. With 5 bases removed from V and 0 bases from J, the gap between germline ends came to 14 bases. The CDR3 sequence: CASSAGLAISYNEQFF. The CDR3 nucleotides are TGTGCCAGCAGCGCTGGCTTAGCGATCTCCTACAATGAGCAGTTCTTC.

The chain links TRBV25-1 to TRBJ1-3; D is unresolved. The CDR3 length is 12 residues. The V and J ends lost 8 bases and 8 bases respectively, with 13 bases between them. The germline V gene has CDR1 MGHDK and CDR2 SYGVNS. The CDR3 DNA reads as TGTGCCAGCGGGCGGGGTTTAGACACCATATATTTT. It yields the protein CASGRGLDTIYF.

The chain carries TRBV7-9 and TRBJ2-2; the match to TRBD2 covers 12 bases. J was trimmed by 1 base and V by 3 bases; bases with no gene match: 3. The CDR3 contains 17 residues. Looked up from germline, CDR1 is SEHNR and CDR2 is FQNEAQ (reference sequence). Here the CDR3 DNA reads TGTGCCAGCAGCTTCTCTAGCGGGAGGGGGAACACCGGGGAGCTGTTTTTT. It is translated as CASSFSSGRGNTGELFF.

This chain connects TRBV27 to TRBJ1-4; 9 bases map to TRBD1. V gave up 6 bases and J gave up 6 bases; unmatched junction bases: 5. The CDR3 is made up of 14 amino acids. Germline values: CDR1 MNHEY, CDR2 SMNVEV (reference sequence). Here the CDR3 DNA reads TGTGCCAGCAGGGGAAACAGGGGGCATGAAAAACTGTTTTTT. Amino acid sequence: CASRGNRGHEKLFF. Full variable domain (missing parts from reference TRBV27 and TRBJ1-4): EAQVTQNPRYLITVTGKKLTVTCSQNMNHEYMSWYRQDPGLGLRQIYYSMNVEVTDKGDVPEGYKVSRKEKRNFPLILESPSPNQTSLYFCASRGNRGHEKLFFGSGTQLSVL.

The rearrangement links TRBV11-1 to TRBJ1-5; 7 bases align to TRBD1. This CDR3 region has 14 residues. Germline V gene sequence: CDR1 SGHAT, CDR2 FQDESV (reference sequence). With V trimmed by 6 bases and J by 5 bases, 7 bases remained unmatched. CDR3 sequence reads: CASRTGYGHQPQHF. As DNA, the CDR3 is TGTGCCAGCAGGACAGGGTATGGTCATCAGCCCCAGCATTTT. Full variable domain (outside the CDR3, taken from reference TRBV11-1 and TRBJ1-5): EAEVAQSPRYKITEKSQAVAFWCDPISGHATLYWYRQILGQGPELLVQFQDESVVDDSQLPKDRFSAERLKGVDSTLKIQPAELGDSAMYLCASRTGYGHQPQHFGDGTRLSIL.

V is TRBV6-4 and J is TRBJ2-7; D uncertain. The CDR3 is made up of 13 amino acids. Trimming pared 4 bases from V and 1 base from J, leaving 8 bases between. In germline, CDR1 is MRHNA, CDR2 SNTAGT. CDR3 in amino acids: CASSVGSSYEQYF. In nucleotides, the CDR3 is TGTGCCAGCAGTGTTGGTAGTTCCTACGAGCAGTACTTC.

The J gene is TRBJ2-6, the V gene TRBV5-3; no reliable D call. TRBV5-3 is designated an ORF whose function remains uncertain. V gave up 0 bases and J gave up 0 bases, with 13 bases separating them. This CDR3 comprises 18 residues. The CDR3 here is CARSLGHPALSGANVLTF. Written as DNA, the CDR3 is TGTGCCAGAAGCTTGGGGCACCCGGCCCTCTCTGGGGCCAACGTCCTGACTTTC.

V and J are TRBV6-1 and TRBJ2-5; a weak D match, TRBD1 (5 bases). The CDR3 is 13 residues long. Germline V gene sequence: CDR1 MNHNS, CDR2 SASEGT. Trimming removed 4 bases from V and 9 bases from J, with 15 bases in between. The DNA of the CDR3 is TGTGCCAGCAGTGTATCCACCCTAGGGGCCCAGTACTTC. This translates into CASSVSTLGAQYF.

V and J are TRBV19 and TRBJ1-2; D call uncertain. The CDR3 is 13 residues long. Germline CDR1 reads LNHDA; CDR2 reads SQIVND (reference sequence). V lost 3 bases, J lost 4 bases, and 9 bases lay in between. CDR3 sequence reads: CASSIGEFYGYTF. The DNA of the CDR3 is TGTGCCAGTAGTATCGGGGAATTCTATGGCTACACCTTC.

The chain recombines TRBV18 with TRBJ2-6; D may be TRBD1 or TRBD2 (6 bases each). Trimming pared 2 bases from V and 0 bases from J, leaving 20 bases between. The CDR3 is made up of 20 amino acids. CDR1 is KGHSH and CDR2 is LQKENI in the germline V gene. DNA for the CDR3: TGTGCCAGCTCACCAAGGGGGGCTTCTTATCCTTTCTCTGGGGCCAACGTCCTGACTTTC. It translates to CASSPRGASYPFSGANVLTF.

The rearrangement joins TRBV28 to TRBJ2-5; the D gene is possibly TRBD2 (5 bases). The ends were cut back, 2 bases at V and 6 bases at J, with 10 bases in the middle. CDR3 length: 13 amino acids. Germline CDR1 is MDHEN and CDR2 is SYDVKM. The CDR3 spells CASSLLSGKTQYF. CDR3 nucleotide sequence: TGTGCCAGCAGTTTACTGTCGGGGAAGACCCAGTACTTC.

Here the CDR3 DNA reads TGTGCCAGCAGTGAAGAAGCGGGAGCTATAAATGAGCAGTTCTTC. It yields the protein CASSEEAGAINEQFF. The genes are TRBV6-1 and TRBJ2-1, with 8 nucleotides matching TRBD2. The CDR3 totals 15 residues. V shed 1 base and J 7 bases; nucleotides not matched to a gene: 6. The germline CDR1 and CDR2 sequences are MNHNS and SASEGT.

On this clone: Other DNA sequences in this specimen translate into the identical CDR3. This chain connects TRBV6-1 to TRBJ1-2, with a tentative D call TRBD1 (5 bases). The CDR3 has 13 residues. Trimming pared 0 bases from V and 4 bases from J, leaving 6 bases between. Germline CDR1 MNHNS, CDR2 SASEGT. This CDR3 reads CASSEAGGYGYTF. DNA of the CDR3: TGTGCCAGCAGTGAAGCTGGGGGCTATGGCTACACCTTC.

A single count supports this clone. The chain employs TRBV19 and TRBJ2-5, with 9 bases aligning to TRBD1. This CDR3 region has 16 residues. Germline-derived CDR1 and CDR2 are LNHDA and SQIVND (reference sequence). With 3 bases clipped from V and 1 base from J, the junction kept 6 bases outside the gene matches. The CDR3 coding sequence is TGTGCCAGTAGTATCGGGACAGGGCGCATCCAAGAGACCCAGTACTTC. Translated, it gives CASSIGTGRIQETQYF.

The V gene is TRBV6-1, the J gene TRBJ1-2; tentatively, D is TRBD1 (6 bases). V gave up 4 bases and J gave up 4 bases, with 13 bases separating them. The germline gives CDR1 MNHNS, CDR2 SASEGT. CDR3 length: 14 amino acids. In DNA, the CDR3 is TGTGCCAGCAGTGGGGGACAAGGAATCTATGGCTACACCTTC. Encoded protein: CASSGGQGIYGYTF.

In its sample, this clone was seen once. This chain connects TRBV7-9 to TRBJ2-5; D might be TRBD2 (7 bases). V lost 5 bases to trimming and J lost 1 base, with 20 bases between them. In germline, CDR1 is SEHNR, CDR2 FQNEAQ (reference sequence). The CDR3 covers 17 residues. The CDR3 loop is CASSRRGGTSFQETQYF. CDR3 DNA sequence: TGTGCCAGCAGCCGGAGGGGGGGTACAAGCTTCCAAGAGACCCAGTACTTC.

The gene calls are TRBV6-6 and TRBJ2-7; D not certain. CDR3 length: 14 residues. Per germline, CDR1 MNHNY and CDR2 SVGAGI (reference sequence). V dropped 4 bases and J dropped 4 bases, with 14 bases sitting between them. The CDR3 sequence: CASSFPTDQYEQYF. The CDR3 region has the DNA TGTGCCAGCAGTTTCCCGACGGATCAATACGAGCAGTACTTC.

The chain couples TRBV4-3 to TRBJ2-7; 7 nucleotides agree with TRBD1. This CDR3 contains 13 residues. The germline V gene encodes CDR1 LGHNA and CDR2 YSLEER. Trimming took 4 bases from V and 6 from J; bases not matched to a gene: 6. This CDR3 reads CASSRTGAGEQYF. In DNA, the CDR3 is TGCGCCAGCAGCCGGACAGGCGCTGGCGAGCAGTACTTC.

The gene calls are TRBV11-2 and TRBJ2-7; D is uncertain. The CDR3 has 14 amino acids. V was pared by 5 bases and J by 4 bases, with 15 bases between. Germline-derived CDR1 and CDR2 are SGHAT and FQNNGV. CDR3: CASSPTPRAYEQYF. The CDR3 region has the DNA TGTGCCAGCAGCCCGACCCCCCGGGCGTACGAGCAGTACTTC.

The gene calls are TRBV5-6 and TRBJ2-1; 10 positions match TRBD1. V dropped 3 bases and J dropped 1; count of bases not matched to a gene: 13. Germline assignment: CDR1 SGHDT and CDR2 YYEEEE. This CDR3 region has 19 residues. The CDR3 region has the DNA TGTGCCAGCAGCTCCCGGGACAGGGGTATTTTCGATTCCTACAATGAGCAGTTCTTC. It specifies CASSSRDRGIFDSYNEQFF.

This clone was seen only once. The chain combines TRBV27 with TRBJ1-2, with 8 bases that match TRBD1. J lost 7 bases, V lost 4 bases, and 11 bases had no gene match. Germline lookup yields CDR1 MNHEY and CDR2 SMNVEV (reference sequence). This CDR3 has 15 amino acids. The CDR3 is CASSSQPGGGGGYTF. The DNA for the CDR3 is TGTGCCAGCAGTTCTCAACCAGGGGGCGGTGGTGGCTACACCTTC.

The gene calls are TRBV5-8 and TRBJ1-4; no clear D. V shed 2 bases and J shed 3 bases, with 8 bases lying between them. The CDR3 is 14 amino acids. In germline, CDR1 is SGHTS, CDR2 YDEGEE. CDR3 loop: CASSLEVANEKLFF. The CDR3 nucleotides read TGTGCCAGCAGCTTAGAGGTAGCTAATGAAAAACTGTTTTTT. The variable domain in full, with the rest retrieved from reference TRBV5-8 and TRBJ1-4, is EAGVTQSPTHLIKTRGQQATLRCSPISGHTSVYWYQQALGLGLQFLLWYDEGEERNRGNFPPRFSGRQFPNYSSELNVNALELEDSALYLCASSLEVANEKLFFGSGTQLSVL.

V gene TRBV7-9 combines with J gene TRBJ2-1; 7 bases line up with TRBD2. The V and J ends lost 3 bases and 2 bases, in that order; junction bases with no gene match: 4. Germline-derived CDR1 and CDR2 are SEHNR and FQNEAQ (reference sequence). This CDR3 spans 15 amino acids. The CDR3 here is CASSFMGGPYNEQFF. The CDR3 DNA is TGTGCCAGCAGCTTCATGGGAGGGCCCTACAATGAGCAGTTCTTC.